This T cell receptor beta chain is drawn from a study of blood T cell repertoires in COVID-19. Turning to the study itself: From T cells, B-cell-depleted T cells, or PBMCs came the material, which was cDNA or gDNA.

In germline, CDR1 is SQVTM, CDR2 ANQGSEA. V gave up 2 bases and J gave up 1 base, with 9 bases separating them. CDR3 length: 13 residues. As originally analysed: Amplification with reference gene primers provided the estimates of nucleated cell counts. Here immunoSEQ multiplex PCR was the method, and the copy in TCRdb shows in-frame clones only, minus some. V and J calls and clone size come straight from that table; D and trimming were deduced from the DNA. Seen here are about 380,000 clones, about 90% observed once, and the top ten hold roughly 3%. Recruitment covered about two dozen US areas and drew participants whose ages spanned roughly 18 to 95 years. Before being deemed recovered, Cohort 3 donors had two negative PCRs, clearance, or symptom resolution.

This clonotype was obtained from a woman in her twenties or thirties who had recovered from COVID-19. Sequencing input: PBMCs or T cells enriched from blood (not recorded which). The chain combines TRBV29-1 with TRBJ2-7; D is perhaps TRBD1 (6 bases). DNA for the CDR3: TGCAGCGTTGAATCGGGACAATCCTACGAGCAGTACTTC. Its translation: CSVESGQSYEQYF.